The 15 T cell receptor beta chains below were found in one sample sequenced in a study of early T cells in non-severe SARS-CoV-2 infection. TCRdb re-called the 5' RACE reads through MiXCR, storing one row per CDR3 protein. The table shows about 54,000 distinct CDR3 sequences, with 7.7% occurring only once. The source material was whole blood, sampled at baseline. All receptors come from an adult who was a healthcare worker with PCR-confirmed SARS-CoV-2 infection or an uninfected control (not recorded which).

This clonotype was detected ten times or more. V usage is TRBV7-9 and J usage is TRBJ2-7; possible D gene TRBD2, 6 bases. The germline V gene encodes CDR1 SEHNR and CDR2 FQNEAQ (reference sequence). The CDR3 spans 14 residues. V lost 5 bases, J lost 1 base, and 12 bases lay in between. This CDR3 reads CASSRELGSYEQYF. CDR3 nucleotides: TGTGCCAGCAGCCGGGAGCTTGGGTCCTACGAGCAGTACTTC.

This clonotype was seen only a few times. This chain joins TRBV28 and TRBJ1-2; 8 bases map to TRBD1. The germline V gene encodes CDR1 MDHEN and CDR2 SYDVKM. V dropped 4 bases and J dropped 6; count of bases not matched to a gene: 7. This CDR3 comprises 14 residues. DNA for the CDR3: TGTGCCAGCAGTTCCGGACAGGGAGGGAATGGCTACACCTTC. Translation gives CASSSGQGGNGYTF.

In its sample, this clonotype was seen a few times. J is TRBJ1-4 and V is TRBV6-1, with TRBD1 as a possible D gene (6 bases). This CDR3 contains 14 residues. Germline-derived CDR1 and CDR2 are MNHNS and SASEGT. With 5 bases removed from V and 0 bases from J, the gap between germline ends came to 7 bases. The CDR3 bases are TGTGCCAGCAGTAACAGGGCAACTAATGAAAAACTGTTTTTT. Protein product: CASSNRATNEKLFF.

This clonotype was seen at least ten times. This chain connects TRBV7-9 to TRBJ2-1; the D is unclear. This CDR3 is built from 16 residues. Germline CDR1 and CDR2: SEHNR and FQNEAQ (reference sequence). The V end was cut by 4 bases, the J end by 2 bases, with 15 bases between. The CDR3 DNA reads TGTGCCAGCAGCTCCCAGCGCCTCTCCGCCTACAATGAGCAGTTCTTC. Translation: CASSSQRLSAYNEQFF.

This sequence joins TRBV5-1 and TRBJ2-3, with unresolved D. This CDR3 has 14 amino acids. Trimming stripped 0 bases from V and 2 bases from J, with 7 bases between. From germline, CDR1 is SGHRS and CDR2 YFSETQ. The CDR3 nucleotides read TGCGCCAGCAGCTTGGGGCGGAACACAGATACGCAGTATTTT. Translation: CASSLGRNTDTQYF.

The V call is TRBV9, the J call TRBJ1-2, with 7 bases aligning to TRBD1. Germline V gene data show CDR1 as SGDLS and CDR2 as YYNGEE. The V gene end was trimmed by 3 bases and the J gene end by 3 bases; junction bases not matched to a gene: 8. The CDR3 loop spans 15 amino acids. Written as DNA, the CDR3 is TGTGCCAGCAGCGCACAGGGGAATCGAGACTATGGCTACACCTTC. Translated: CASSAQGNRDYGYTF.

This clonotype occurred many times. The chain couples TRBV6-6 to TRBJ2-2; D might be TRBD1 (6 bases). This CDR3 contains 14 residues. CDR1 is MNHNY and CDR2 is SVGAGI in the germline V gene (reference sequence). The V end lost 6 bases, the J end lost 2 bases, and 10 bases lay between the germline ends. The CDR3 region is CASRQGRNTGELFF. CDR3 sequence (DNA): TGTGCCAGCAGACAGGGAAGAAACACCGGGGAGCTGTTTTTT.

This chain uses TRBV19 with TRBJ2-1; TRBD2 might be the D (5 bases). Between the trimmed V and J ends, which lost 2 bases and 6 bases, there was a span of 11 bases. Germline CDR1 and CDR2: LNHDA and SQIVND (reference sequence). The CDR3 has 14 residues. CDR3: CASSIPTRVNEQFF. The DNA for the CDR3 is TGTGCCAGTAGTATACCCACGAGGGTCAATGAGCAGTTCTTC.

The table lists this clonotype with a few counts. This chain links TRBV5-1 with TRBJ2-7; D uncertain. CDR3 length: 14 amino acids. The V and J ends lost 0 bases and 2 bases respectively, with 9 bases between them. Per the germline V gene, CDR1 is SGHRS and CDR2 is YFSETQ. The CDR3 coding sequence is TGCGCCAGCAGCTTGGAACCAGGCACCTACGAGCAGTACTTC. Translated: CASSLEPGTYEQYF.

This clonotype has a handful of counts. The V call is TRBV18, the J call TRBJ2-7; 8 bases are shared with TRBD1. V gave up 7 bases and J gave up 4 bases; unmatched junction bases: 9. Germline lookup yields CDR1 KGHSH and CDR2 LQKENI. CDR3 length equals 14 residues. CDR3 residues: CASWRTGRRYEQYF. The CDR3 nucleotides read TGTGCCAGCTGGAGGACAGGGAGAAGGTACGAGCAGTACTTC.

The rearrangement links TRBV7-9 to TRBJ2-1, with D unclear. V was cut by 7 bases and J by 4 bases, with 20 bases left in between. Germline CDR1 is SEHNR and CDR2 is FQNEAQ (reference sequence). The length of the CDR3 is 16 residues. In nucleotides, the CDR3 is TGTGCCAGCATCCTCGTGGTCACGCCCCAGTACAATGAGCAGTTCTTC. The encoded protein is CASILVVTPQYNEQFF. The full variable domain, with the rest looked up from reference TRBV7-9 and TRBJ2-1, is DTGVSQNPRHKITKRGQNVTFRCDPISEHNRLYWYRQTLGQGPEFLTYFQNEAQLEKSRLLSDRFSAERPKGSFSTLEIQRTEQGDSAMYLCASILVVTPQYNEQFFGPGTRLTVL.

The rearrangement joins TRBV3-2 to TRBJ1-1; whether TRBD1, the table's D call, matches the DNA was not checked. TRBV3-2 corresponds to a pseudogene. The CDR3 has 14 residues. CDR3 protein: CASSQRGGNTEAFF. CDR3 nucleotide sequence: TGTGCCAGCAGCCAACGGGGGGGCAACACTGAAGCTTTCTTT.

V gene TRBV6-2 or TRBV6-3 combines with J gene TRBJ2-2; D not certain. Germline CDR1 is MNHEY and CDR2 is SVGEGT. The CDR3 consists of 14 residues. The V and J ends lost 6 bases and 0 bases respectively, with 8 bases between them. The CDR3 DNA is TGTGCCAGCAGGACACGTGCGAACACCGGGGAGCTGTTTTTT. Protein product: CASRTRANTGELFF.

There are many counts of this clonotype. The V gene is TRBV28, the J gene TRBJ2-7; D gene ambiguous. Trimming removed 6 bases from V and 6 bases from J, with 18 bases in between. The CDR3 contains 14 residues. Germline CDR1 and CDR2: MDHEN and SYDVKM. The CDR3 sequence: CASRNSSPGSEQYF. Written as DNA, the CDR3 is TGTGCCAGCAGAAACTCCTCCCCGGGTTCCGAGCAGTACTTC.

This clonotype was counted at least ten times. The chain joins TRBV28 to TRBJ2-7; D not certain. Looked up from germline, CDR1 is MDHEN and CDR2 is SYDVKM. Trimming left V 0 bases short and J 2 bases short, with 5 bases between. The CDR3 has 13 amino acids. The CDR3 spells CASSLWDPYEQYF. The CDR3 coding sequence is TGTGCCAGCAGTTTATGGGACCCCTACGAGCAGTACTTC.